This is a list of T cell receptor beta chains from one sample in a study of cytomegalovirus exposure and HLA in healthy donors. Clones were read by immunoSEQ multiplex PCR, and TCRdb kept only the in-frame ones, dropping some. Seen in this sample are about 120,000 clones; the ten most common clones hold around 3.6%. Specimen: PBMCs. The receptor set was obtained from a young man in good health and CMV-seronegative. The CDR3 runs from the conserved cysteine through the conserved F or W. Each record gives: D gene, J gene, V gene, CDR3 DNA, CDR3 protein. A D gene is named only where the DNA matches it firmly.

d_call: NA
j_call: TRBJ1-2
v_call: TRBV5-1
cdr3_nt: TGCGCCAGCAGCTCAACAGGCTTTCCTTCTGGCTACACCTTC
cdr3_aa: CASSSTGFPSGYTF

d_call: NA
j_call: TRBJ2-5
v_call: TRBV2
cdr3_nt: TGTGCCAGCGTAACAGCCGATAGCCAAGAGACCCAGTACTTC
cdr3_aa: CASVTADSQETQYF

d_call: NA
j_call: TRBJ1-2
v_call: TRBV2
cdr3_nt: TGTGCCAGCAGCCGAACAGGGACAAACTATGGCTACACCTTC
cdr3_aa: CASSRTGTNYGYTF

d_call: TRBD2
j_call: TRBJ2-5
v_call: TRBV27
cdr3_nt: TGTGCCAGCAGTTTTATAGCGGGAAGGAGGCAAGAGACCCAGTACTTC
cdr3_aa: CASSFIAGRRQETQYF

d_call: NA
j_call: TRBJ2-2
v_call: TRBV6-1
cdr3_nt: TGTGCCAGCAGTGAATGGACAGCTGCGAACACCGGGGAGCTGTTTTTT
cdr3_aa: CASSEWTAANTGELFF

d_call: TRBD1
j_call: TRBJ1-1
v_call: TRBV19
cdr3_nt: TGTGCCAGTAGTTGGACAGGGAATACTGAAGCTTTCTTT
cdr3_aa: CASSWTGNTEAFF

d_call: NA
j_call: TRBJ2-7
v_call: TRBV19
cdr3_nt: TGTGCCAGTAGTATAAACCCGATTGGGCCCTACGAGCAGTACTTC
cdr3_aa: CASSINPIGPYEQYF

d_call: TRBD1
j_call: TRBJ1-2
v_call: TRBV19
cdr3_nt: TGTGCCAGTAGTATACCCATCGGGGGGACAGGATATGGCTACACCTTC
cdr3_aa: CASSIPIGGTGYGYTF

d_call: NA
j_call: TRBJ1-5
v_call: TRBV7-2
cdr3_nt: TGTGCCAGCAGGAGGACGGGAAGTAACAATCAGCCCCAGCATTTT
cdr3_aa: CASRRTGSNNQPQHF

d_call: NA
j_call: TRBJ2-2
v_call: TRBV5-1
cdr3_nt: TGCGCCAGCAGCTTGGGAGGGTTCGGGGAGCTGTTTTTT
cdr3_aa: CASSLGGFGELFF

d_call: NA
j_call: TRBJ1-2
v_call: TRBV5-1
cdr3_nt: TGCGCCAGCAGCCACTCGGGACAACCTAACTATGGCTACACCTTC
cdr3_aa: CASSHSGQPNYGYTF

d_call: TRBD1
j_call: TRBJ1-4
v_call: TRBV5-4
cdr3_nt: TGTGCCAGCAGCCTTGAGGACAGGGGACGTAATGAAAAACTGTTTTTT
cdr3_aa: CASSLEDRGRNEKLFF

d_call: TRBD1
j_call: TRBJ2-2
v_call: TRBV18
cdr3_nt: TGTGCCAGCTCACAAAGGACAGGGGACACCGGGGAGCTGTTTTTT
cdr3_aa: CASSQRTGDTGELFF

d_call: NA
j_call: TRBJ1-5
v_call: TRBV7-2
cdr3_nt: TGTGCCAGCAGCTTCGACAGGCAGAATATCCAGCCCCAGCATTTT
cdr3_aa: CASSFDRQNIQPQHF

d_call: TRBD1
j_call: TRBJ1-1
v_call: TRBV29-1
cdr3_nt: TGCAGCGCCAGTCAGGGGGCCTGGAATGCTGAAGCTTTCTTT
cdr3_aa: CSASQGAWNAEAFF

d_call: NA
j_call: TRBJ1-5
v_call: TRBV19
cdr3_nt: TGTGCCAGTATTGGGCCTCCCGCGCCGAATCAGCCCCAGCATTTT
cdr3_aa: CASIGPPAPNQPQHF

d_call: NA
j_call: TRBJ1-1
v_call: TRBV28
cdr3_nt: TGTGCCAGCCGTGGGGGGGCACGAACTTTCTTT
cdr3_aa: CASRGGARTFF

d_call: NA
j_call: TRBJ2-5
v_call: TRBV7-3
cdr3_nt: TGTGCCAGCAGCTCAAGAGGTCTACTTCAAGAGACCCAGTACTTC
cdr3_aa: CASSSRGLLQETQYF

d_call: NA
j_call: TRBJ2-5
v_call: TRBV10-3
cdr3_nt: TGTGCCATCAGTGACATGAGACAGACTCCTCTCCAAGAGACCCAGTACTTC
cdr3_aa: CAISDMRQTPLQETQYF

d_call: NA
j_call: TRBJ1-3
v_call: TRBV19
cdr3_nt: TGTGCCAGTAGTCTAATTCACCCCCCGAGCTCTGGAAACACCATATATTTT
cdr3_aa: CASSLIHPPSSGNTIYF

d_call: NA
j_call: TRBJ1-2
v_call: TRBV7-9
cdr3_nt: TGTGCCAGCAGCTTAGAGACTGGCTTCTATGGCTACACCTTC
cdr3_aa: CASSLETGFYGYTF

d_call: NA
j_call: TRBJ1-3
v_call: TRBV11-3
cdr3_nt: TGTGCCAGCAGCCAGGGATCTGGAAACACCATATATTTT
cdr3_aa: CASSQGSGNTIYF

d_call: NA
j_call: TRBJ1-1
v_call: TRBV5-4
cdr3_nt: TGTGCCAGCAGCTTGGCAGGGATGAACACTGAAGCTTTCTTT
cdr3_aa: CASSLAGMNTEAFF

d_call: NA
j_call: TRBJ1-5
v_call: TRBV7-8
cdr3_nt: TGTGCCAGCAGCCCAAGGTGGGCTCAGCCCCAGCATTTT
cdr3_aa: CASSPRWAQPQHF

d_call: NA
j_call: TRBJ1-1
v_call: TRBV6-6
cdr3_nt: TGTGCCAGCAGTTACATGGGAGCTGAAGCTTTCTTT
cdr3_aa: CASSYMGAEAFF

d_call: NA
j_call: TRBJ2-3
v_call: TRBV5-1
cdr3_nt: TGCGCCAGCAGCCTACGGGACACCCGCACAGATACGCAGTATTTT
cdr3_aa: CASSLRDTRTDTQYF

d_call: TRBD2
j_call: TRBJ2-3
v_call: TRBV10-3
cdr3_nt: TGTGCCATCAGGCCAGGGACTAGCGGGAGAACAGATACGCAGTATTTT
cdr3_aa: CAIRPGTSGRTDTQYF

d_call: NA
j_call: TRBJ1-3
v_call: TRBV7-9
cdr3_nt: TGTGCCAGCAGTCGGAGCTCTGGAAACACCATATATTTT
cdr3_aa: CASSRSSGNTIYF

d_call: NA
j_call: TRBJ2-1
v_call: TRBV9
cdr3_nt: TGTGCCAGCAGCCAGCGGCTACGCAATGAGCAGTTCTTC
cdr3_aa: CASSQRLRNEQFF

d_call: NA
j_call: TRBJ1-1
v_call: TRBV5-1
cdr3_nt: TGCGCCAGCAGCTTGGACAGGTCTATTGAAGCTTTCTTT
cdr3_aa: CASSLDRSIEAFF

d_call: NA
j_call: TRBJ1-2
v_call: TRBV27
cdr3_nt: TGTGCCAGCAGTTCGGACAGAACAGACTATGGCTACACCTTC
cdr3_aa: CASSSDRTDYGYTF

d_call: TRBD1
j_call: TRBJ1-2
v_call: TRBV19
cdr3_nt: TGTGCCAGTAGTATAGGCGGGACAGGGATTAACTATGGCTACACCTTC
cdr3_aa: CASSIGGTGINYGYTF

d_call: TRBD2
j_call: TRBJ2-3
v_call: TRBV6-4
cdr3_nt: TGTGCCAGCAGCAGGACTAGCGGGGGCGTAGATACGCAGTATTTT
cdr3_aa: CASSRTSGGVDTQYF

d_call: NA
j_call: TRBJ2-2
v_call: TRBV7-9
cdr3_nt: TGTGCCAGCAGGCTAAGTTATTCCGGGGAGCTGTTTTTT
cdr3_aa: CASRLSYSGELFF

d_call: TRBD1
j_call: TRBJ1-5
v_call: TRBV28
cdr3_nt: TGTGCCAGCAGTGCGACGCAAGGGACAGGGGGCGGTGGTTCCAGCAATCAGCCCCAGCATTTT
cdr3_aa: CASSATQGTGGGGSSNQPQHF

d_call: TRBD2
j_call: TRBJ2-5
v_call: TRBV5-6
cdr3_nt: TGTGCCAGCAGCCCCCCAAGGTACGGGAGGAAAAGGGAGACCCAGTACTTC
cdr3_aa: CASSPPRYGRKRETQYF

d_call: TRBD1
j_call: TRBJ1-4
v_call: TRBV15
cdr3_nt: TGTGCCACCAGCACCGGACAGGGGGCGAATGAAAAACTGTTTTTT
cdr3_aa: CATSTGQGANEKLFF

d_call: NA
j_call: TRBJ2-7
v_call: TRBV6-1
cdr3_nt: TGTGCCAGCAGTGAAGGAGGCAGCTCCTACGAGCAGTACTTC
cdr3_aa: CASSEGGSSYEQYF

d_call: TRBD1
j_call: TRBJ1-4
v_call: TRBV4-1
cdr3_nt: TGCGCCAGCAGCCCGGACAGGGGGGGAAAACTGTTTTTT
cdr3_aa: CASSPDRGGKLFF

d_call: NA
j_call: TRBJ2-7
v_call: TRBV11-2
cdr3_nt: TGTGCCAGCAGCTTAGACTTAGCGGTCTACGAGCAGTACTTC
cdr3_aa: CASSLDLAVYEQYF

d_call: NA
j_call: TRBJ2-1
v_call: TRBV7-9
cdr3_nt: TGTGCCAGCAGCAGGACTCCTCCTGAGCAGTTCTTC
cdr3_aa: CASSRTPPEQFF

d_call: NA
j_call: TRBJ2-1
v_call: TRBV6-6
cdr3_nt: TGTGCCAGCAGTTACTATCAGGGGTCAAAGAGCAATGAGCAGTTCTTC
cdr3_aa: CASSYYQGSKSNEQFF

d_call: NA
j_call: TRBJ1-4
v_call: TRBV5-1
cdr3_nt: NA
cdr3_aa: CASSVGQGANEKLLF

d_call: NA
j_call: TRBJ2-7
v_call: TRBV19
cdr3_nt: TGTGCCAGTAGTCCTCGGGACTCATGGACCGAGCAGTACTTC
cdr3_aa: CASSPRDSWTEQYF

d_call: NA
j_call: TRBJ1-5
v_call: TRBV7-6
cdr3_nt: TGTGCCAGCAGCTTAAATTCGGGAGGGAATAGCAATCAGCCCCAGCATTTT
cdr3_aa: CASSLNSGGNSNQPQHF

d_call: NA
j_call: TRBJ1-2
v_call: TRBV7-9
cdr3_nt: TGTGCCAGCACACCCCCGGCGGATTATCTCTATGGCTACACCTTC
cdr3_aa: CASTPPADYLYGYTF

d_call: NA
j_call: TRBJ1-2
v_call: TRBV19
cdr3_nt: TGTGCCAGTACCCTTGACCCGGGGGTTAACTATGGCTACACCTTC
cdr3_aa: CASTLDPGVNYGYTF

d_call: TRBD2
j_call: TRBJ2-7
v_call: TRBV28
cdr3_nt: TGCACTAGCGGTTCCTACGAGCAGTACTTC
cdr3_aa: CTSGSYEQYF

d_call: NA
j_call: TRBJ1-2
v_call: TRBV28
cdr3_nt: TGTGCCAGCAGTTCCCTTTCCGCCACAGTCTATGGCTACACCTTC
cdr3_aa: CASSSLSATVYGYTF

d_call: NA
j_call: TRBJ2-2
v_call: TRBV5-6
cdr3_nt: TGTGCCAGCAGCCTCTGGACACGAACGAACACCGGGGAGCTGTTTTTT
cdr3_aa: CASSLWTRTNTGELFF

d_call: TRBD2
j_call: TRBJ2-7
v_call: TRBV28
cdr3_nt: TGTGCCACCGGGGGGGTAGGCGAGCAGTACTTC
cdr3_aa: CATGGVGEQYF

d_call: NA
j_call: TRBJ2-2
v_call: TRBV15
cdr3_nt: TGTGCCACCAGCAGAGATGGAGGAGGGCAGGCCTTCACCGGGGAGCTGTTTTTT
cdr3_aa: CATSRDGGGQAFTGELFF

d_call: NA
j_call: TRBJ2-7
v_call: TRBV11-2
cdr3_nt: TGTGCCAGCAGCCAAGGGGGTTACGAGCAGTACTTC
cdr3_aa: CASSQGGYEQYF

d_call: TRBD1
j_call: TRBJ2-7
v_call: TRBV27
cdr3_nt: TGTGCCAGCAGCCTCATCTCTCCGGGACAGGGGATCGGGTGGATCCCCTACGAGCAGTACTTC
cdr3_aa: CASSLISPGQGIGWIPYEQYF

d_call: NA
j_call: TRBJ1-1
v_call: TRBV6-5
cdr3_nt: TGTGCCAGCAGTTACGTCAGACTCACTGAAGCTTTCTTT
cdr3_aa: CASSYVRLTEAFF

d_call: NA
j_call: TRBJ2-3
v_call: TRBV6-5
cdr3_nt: TGTGCCAGCAGCGAACTCTGGGGGCTCACAGATACGCAGTATTTT
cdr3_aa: CASSELWGLTDTQYF

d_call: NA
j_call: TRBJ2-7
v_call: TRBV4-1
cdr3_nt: TGCGCCAGCAGCCAAGAGAAAAGTACAGGCGACGAGCAGTACTTC
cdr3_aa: CASSQEKSTGDEQYF

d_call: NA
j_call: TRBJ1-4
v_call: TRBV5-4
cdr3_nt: TGTGCCAAGTCGCCGCGTGGTGAAAAACTGTTTTTT
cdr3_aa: CAKSPRGEKLFF

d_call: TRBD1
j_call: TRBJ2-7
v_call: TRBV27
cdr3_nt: TGTGCCAGCAGTTTTTCCGGGACAGGGGTTATCTACGAGCAGTACTTC
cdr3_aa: CASSFSGTGVIYEQYF